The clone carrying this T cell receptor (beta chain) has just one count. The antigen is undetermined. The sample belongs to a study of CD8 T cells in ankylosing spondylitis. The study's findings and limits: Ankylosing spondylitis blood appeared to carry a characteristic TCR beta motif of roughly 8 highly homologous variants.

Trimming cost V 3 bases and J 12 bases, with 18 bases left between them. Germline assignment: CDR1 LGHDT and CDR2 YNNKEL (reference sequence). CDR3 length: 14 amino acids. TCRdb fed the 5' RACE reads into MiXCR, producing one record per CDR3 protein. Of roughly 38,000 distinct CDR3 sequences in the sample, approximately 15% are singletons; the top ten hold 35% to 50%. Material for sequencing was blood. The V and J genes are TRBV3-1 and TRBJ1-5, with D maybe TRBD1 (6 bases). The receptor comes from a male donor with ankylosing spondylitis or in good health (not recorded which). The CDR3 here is CASSHGGGAGDQHF. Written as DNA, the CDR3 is TGTGCCAGCAGCCATGGGGGCGGGGCAGGGGACCAGCATTTT. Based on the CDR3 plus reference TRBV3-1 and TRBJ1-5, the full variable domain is DTAVSQTPKYLVTQMGNDKSIKCEQNLGHDTMYWYKQDSKKFLKIMFSYNNKELIINETVPNRFSPKSPDKAHLNLHINSLELGDSAVYFCASSHGGGAGDQHFGDGTRLSIL.